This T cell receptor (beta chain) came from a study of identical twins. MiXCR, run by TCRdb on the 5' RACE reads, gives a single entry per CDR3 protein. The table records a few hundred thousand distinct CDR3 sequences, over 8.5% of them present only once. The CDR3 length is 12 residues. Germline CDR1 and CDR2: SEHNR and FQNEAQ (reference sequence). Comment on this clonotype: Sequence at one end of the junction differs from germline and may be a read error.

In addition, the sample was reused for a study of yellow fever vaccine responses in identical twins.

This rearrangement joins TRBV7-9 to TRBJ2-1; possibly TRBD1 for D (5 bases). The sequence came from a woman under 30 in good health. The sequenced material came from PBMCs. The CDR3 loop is CTSSSQGNEQFF. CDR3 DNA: TGTACCAGCAGTTCTCAGGGCAATGAGCAGTTCTTC.